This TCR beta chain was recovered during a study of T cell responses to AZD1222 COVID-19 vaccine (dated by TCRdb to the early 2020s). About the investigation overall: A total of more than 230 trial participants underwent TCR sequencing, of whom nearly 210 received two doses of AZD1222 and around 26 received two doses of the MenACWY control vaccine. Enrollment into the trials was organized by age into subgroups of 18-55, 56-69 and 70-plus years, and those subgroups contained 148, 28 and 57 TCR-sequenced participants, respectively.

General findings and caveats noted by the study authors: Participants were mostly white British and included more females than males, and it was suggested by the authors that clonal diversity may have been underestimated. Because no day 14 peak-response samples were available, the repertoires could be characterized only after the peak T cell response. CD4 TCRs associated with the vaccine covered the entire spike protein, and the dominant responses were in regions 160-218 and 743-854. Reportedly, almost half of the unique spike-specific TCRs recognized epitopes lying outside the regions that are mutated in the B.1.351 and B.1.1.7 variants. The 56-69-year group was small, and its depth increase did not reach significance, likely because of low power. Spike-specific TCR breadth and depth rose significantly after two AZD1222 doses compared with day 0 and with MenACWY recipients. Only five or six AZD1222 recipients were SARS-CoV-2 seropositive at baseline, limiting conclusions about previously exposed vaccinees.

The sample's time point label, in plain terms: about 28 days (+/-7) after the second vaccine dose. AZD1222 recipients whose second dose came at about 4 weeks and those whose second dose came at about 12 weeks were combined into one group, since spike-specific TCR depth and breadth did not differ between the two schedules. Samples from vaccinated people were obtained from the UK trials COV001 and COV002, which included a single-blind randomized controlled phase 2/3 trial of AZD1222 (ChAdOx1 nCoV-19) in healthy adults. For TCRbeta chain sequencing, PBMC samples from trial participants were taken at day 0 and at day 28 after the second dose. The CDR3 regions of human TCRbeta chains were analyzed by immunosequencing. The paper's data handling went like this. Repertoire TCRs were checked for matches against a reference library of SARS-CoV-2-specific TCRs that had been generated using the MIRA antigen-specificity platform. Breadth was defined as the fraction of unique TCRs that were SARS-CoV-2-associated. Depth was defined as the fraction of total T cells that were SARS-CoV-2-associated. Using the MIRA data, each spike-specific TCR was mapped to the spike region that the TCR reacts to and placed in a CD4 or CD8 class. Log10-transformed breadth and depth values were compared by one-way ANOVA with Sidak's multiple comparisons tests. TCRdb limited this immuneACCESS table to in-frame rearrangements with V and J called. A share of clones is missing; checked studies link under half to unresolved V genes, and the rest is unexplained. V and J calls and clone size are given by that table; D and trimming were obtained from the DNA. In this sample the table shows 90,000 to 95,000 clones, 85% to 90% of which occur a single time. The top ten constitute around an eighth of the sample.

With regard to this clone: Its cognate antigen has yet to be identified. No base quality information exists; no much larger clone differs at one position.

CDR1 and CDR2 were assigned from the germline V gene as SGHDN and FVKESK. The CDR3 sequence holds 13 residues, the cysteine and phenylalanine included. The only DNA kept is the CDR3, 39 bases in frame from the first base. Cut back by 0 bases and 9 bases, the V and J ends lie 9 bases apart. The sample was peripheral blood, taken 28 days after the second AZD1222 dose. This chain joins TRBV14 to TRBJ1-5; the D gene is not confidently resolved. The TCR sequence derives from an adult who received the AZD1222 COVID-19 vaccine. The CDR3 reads CASSQEAVMPQHF. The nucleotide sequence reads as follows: TGTGCCAGCAGCCAAGAAGCCGTTATGCCCCAGCATTTT. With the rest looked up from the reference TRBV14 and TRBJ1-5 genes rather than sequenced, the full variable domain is EAGVTQFPSHSVIEKGQTVTLRCDPISGHDNLYWYRRVMGKEIKFLLHFVKESKQDESGMPNNRFLAERTGGTYSTLKVQPAELEDSGVYFCASSQEAVMPQHFGDGTRLSIL.